Here is one TCR beta chain with its context. Its antigen is unidentified. The data belong to a study of long-term antiretroviral therapy in people with HIV. Investigators performed immunoSEQ version v3.0 at survey level. Samples were sequenced targeting about 35,000-50,000 T-cell genomes each. TCRdb's table, derived via immunoSEQ multiplex PCR, lists solely in-frame clones and lacks some. The sample contains roughly 33,000 clones, about three quarters of which appear only once. The study's findings and limits: Pre-ART clonal expansions dominated every time point's repertoire.

The specimen was unsorted PBMCs, collected 3.1 years after starting antiretroviral therapy. The sequence derives from a woman in her forties or fifties with HIV.

CDR3 nucleotides: TGTGCCAGCAGTTCTCCGTTGGACAGGGCAGACTATGGCTACACCTTC. Protein sequence: CASSSPLDRADYGYTF. The V and J genes are TRBV27 and TRBJ1-2, with 8 bases identical to TRBD1. Germline V gene data show CDR1 as MNHEY and CDR2 as SMNVEV (reference sequence). V lost 4 bases and J lost 3; bases outside the gene matches: 10. The CDR3 covers 16 residues.